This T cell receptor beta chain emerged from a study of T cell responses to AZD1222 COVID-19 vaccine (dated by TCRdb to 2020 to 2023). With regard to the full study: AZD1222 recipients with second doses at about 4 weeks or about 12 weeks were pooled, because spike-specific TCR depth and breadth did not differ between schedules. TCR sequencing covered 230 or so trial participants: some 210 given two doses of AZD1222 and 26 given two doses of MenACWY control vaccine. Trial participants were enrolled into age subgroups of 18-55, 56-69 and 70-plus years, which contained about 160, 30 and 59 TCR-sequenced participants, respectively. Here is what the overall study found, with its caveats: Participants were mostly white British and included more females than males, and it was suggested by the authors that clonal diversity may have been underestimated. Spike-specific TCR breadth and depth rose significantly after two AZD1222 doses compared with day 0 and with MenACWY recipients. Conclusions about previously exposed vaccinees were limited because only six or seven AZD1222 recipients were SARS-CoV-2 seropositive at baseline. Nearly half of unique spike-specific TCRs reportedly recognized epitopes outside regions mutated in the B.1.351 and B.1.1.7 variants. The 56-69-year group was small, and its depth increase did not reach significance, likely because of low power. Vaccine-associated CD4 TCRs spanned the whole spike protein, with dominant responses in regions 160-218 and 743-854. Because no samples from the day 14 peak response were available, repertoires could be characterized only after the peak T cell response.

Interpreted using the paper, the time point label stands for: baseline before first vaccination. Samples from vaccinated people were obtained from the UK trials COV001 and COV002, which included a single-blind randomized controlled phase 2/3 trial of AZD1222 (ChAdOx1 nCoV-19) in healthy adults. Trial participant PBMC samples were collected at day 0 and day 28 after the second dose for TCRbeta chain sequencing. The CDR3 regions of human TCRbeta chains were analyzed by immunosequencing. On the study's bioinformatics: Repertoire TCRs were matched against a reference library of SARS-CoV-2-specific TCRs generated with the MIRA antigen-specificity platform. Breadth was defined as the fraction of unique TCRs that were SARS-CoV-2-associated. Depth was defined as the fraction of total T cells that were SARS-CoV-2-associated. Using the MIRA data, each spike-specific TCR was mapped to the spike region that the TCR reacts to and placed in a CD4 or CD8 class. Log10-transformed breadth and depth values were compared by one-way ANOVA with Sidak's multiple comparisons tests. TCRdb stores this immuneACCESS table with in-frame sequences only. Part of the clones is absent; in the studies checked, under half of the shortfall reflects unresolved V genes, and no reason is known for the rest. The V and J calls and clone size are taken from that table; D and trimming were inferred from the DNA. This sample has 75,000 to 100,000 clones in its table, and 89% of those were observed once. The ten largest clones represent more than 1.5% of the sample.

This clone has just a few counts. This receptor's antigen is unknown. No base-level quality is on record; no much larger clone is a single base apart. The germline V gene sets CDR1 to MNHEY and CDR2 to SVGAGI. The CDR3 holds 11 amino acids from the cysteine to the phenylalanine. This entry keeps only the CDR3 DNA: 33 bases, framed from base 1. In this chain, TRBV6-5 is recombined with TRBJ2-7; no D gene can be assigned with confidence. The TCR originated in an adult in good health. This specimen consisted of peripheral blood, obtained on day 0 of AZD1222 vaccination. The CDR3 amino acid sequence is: CVSSRSYEQYF. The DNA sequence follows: TGTGTCAGTTCCCGTTCCTACGAGCAGTACTTC.